This T cell receptor (beta chain) was profiled in a study of control samples from healthy donors and cancer patients. TCRdb's table, derived via immunoSEQ multiplex PCR, lists solely in-frame clones and lacks some. The sample holds under 150,000 clones, roughly 88% seen once. The J segment lost 8 bases and the V segment lost 3 bases, leaving 5 bases of the junction unmatched. This CDR3 is built from 13 residues. CDR1 and CDR2 from the germline V gene are MGHDK and SYGVNS. This clone was observed once. The chain joins TRBV25-1 to TRBJ1-2; 8 bases agree with TRBD1. The sample consisted of blood. The TCR originated in a man aged 35 to 55 in good health. The CDR3 sequence: CASSDRTGGGYTF. CDR3 nucleotide sequence: TGTGCCAGCAGTGACCGAACAGGGGGAGGCTACACCTTC.